The source of this T cell receptor beta chain is a study of metastatic and nonmetastatic thyroid tumors. Study information: Comparison of repertoires was carried out across blood and tumor or nodule tissue from malignant and benign thyroid patients.

Patients underwent thyroid surgery, and none had received any treatment before it. TCRdb re-analyzed the PCR reads through MiXCR. Here the sample spans about 39,000 clones, around 10% being singletons. The sample holds many counts of this clone. Trimming removed 0 bases from V and 6 bases from J, with 15 bases in between. The germline gives CDR1 MNHNY, CDR2 SVGAGI (reference sequence). The CDR3 runs to 16 residues. The chain uses TRBV6-6 and TRBJ2-1; TRBD1 might be the D (6 bases). This TCR came from a male donor with papillary thyroid cancer or a benign thyroid nodule (not recorded which). Some clones in this sample may be carry-over from other donors' samples. Source material: blood. The CDR3 here is CASSYSAGELLNEQFF. CDR3 DNA: TGTGCCAGCAGTTACTCGGCAGGGGAGCTGCTCAATGAGCAGTTCTTC.